A single sample gave rise to the 24 T cell receptor beta chains below, sequenced in a study of cytomegalovirus exposure and HLA in healthy donors. It was with 60 Vbeta and 13 Jbeta primers that the PCR ran. Here immunoSEQ multiplex PCR was the method, and the copy in TCRdb shows in-frame clones only, minus some. The table records 75,000 to 100,000 clones, about four fifths of them present only once. Sequenced material: PBMCs. The receptors stem from a young man in good health and CMV-seronegative.

Worth noting for this clone: Distinct nucleotide sequences in the sample also encode this CDR3. The J gene is TRBJ1-2, the V gene TRBV6-6; TRBD1 matches 7 bases. J gave up 0 bases and V 7 bases, and 8 bases lay outside the gene matches. The CDR3 spans 15 residues. The germline V gene encodes CDR1 MNHNY and CDR2 SVGAGI (reference sequence). CDR3 amino acids: CASNVGGPANYGYTF. Here the CDR3 DNA reads TGTGCCAGCAACGTAGGGGGCCCGGCTAACTATGGCTACACCTTC.

The gene calls are TRBV5-1 and TRBJ1-5; D unresolved. The CDR3 loop spans 14 amino acids. Deletions cut 0 bases from V and 5 bases from J, with 9 bases between. Germline lookup yields CDR1 SGHRS and CDR2 YFSETQ. CDR3 amino acids: CASSLEQFDQPQHF. CDR3 in DNA: TGCGCCAGCAGCTTGGAACAGTTCGATCAGCCCCAGCATTTT.

The chain joins TRBV7-9 to TRBJ2-1; 11 bases fit TRBD1. Germline V CDR1 and CDR2: SEHNR, FQNEAQ (reference sequence). The CDR3 length is 13 residues. V shed 7 bases, J shed 7 bases, and the junction held 3 bases outside the gene matches. CDR3 loop: CASNWDRGNEQFF. For the CDR3, the DNA is TGTGCCAGCAACTGGGACAGGGGGAATGAGCAGTTCTTC.

The chain recombines TRBV19 with TRBJ1-1; D is perhaps TRBD1 (5 bases). V was pared by 6 bases and J by 1 base, with 9 bases between. The CDR3 runs 13 residues. Germline lookup yields CDR1 LNHDA and CDR2 SQIVND (reference sequence). The CDR3 loop is CASSLDRNTEAFF. The DNA of the CDR3 is TGTGCCAGTAGCCTCGACAGGAACACTGAAGCTTTCTTT.

CDR3 nucleotide sequence: TGTGCCAGCAGCGTAGGGGTCGCGAGGGACAGCTATGGCTACACCTTC. Its protein product is CASSVGVARDSYGYTF. V usage is TRBV9 and J usage is TRBJ1-2; 7 bases fit TRBD1. Germline loops: CDR1 SGDLS, CDR2 YYNGEE. V dropped 0 bases and J dropped 4; count of bases not matched to a gene: 9. This CDR3 spans 16 amino acids.

This chain joins TRBV10-3 and TRBJ2-3, with 7 nucleotides matching TRBD1. This CDR3 spans 13 amino acids. V lost 10 bases and J lost 3; bases outside the gene matches: 7. CDR1 is ENHRY, CDR2 SYGVKD, per germline. The CDR3: CANRQGQTDTQYF. Written as DNA, the CDR3 is TGTGCCAATAGACAGGGTCAGACAGATACGCAGTATTTT.

The rearrangement joins TRBV5-1 to TRBJ2-3, with 9 positions matching TRBD1. The CDR3 consists of 16 residues. The V segment lost 7 bases and the J segment 4 bases; nucleotides outside the gene matches: 13. In germline, CDR1 is SGHRS, CDR2 YFSETQ. CDR3 bases: TGCGCCAGCGGGAACGGGAGGACAGGGGCGGCAGATACGCAGTATTTT. Its protein product is CASGNGRTGAADTQYF.

The V and J genes are TRBV9 and TRBJ1-2; no firm D call. Trimming cost V 3 bases and J 12 bases, with 15 bases left between them. The germline V gene has CDR1 SGDLS and CDR2 YYNGEE. The CDR3 has 12 residues. CDR3 nucleotides: TGTGCCAGCAGCGGGCGGGAGAGCCACGACACCTTC. Its translation: CASSGRESHDTF.

This chain joins TRBV4-1 and TRBJ1-3; a possible D gene is TRBD1 (6 bases). CDR1 and CDR2 from the germline V gene are MGHRA and YSYEKL. This CDR3 has 14 residues. The V end was cut by 4 bases, the J end by 2 bases, with 9 bases between. CDR3 amino acids: CASSRGTPGNTIYF. The CDR3 bases are TGCGCCAGCAGCCGAGGGACACCTGGAAACACCATATATTTT.

This CDR3 is CASSLLKVGGSPLHF. The CDR3 nucleotides are TGTGCCAGCAGCCTTTTAAAGGTGGGGGGTTCACCCCTCCACTTT. The chain couples TRBV6-5 to TRBJ1-6, with a tentative D call TRBD1 (5 bases). From germline, CDR1 is MNHEY and CDR2 SVGAGI. The CDR3 totals 15 residues. V dropped 6 bases and J dropped 9 bases, with 18 bases sitting between them.

The chain is built from TRBV4-1 and TRBJ1-4, with D tentatively TRBD1 (5 bases). V shed 1 base and J shed 5 bases, with 11 bases lying between them. The germline V gene encodes CDR1 MGHRA and CDR2 YSYEKL. The CDR3 is made up of 15 amino acids. CDR3 residues: CASSQGAGLNEKLFF. CDR3 in DNA: TGCGCCAGCAGCCAAGGGGCAGGGCTCAATGAAAAACTGTTTTTT.

The rearrangement links TRBV6-4 to TRBJ2-1, with TRBD2 identical over 7 bases. The CDR3 length is 15 residues. The germline CDR1 and CDR2 sequences are MRHNA and SNTAGT. Trimming removed 4 bases from V and 0 bases from J; junction bases left unmatched: 3. The CDR3 nucleotides read TGTGCCAGCAGTGCCAGGACTAGCTCCTACAATGAGCAGTTCTTC. Translated: CASSARTSSYNEQFF.

Here the CDR3 DNA reads TGTGCCAGCTCTAGGTACCCTGGGGCCAACGTCCTGACTTTC. Its protein is CASSRYPGANVLTF. This chain connects TRBV6-6 to TRBJ2-6; D uncertain. Germline CDR1 MNHNY, CDR2 SVGAGI (reference sequence). The CDR3 is 14 residues long. Trimming took 8 bases from V and 2 from J, leaving 10 bases between them.

This chain joins TRBV6-6 and TRBJ2-2; TRBD1 matches at 10 bases. The CDR3 is 14 residues long. Germline CDR1 MNHNY, CDR2 SVGAGI (reference sequence). V was clipped by 9 bases and J by 3 bases; unmatched bases: 4. The chain's CDR3 is CASDRGRDTGELFF. In nucleotides, the CDR3 is TGTGCCAGTGACAGGGGGCGGGACACCGGGGAGCTGTTTTTT.

This chain links TRBV6-4 with TRBJ2-1, with TRBD2 identical over 8 bases. The CDR3 is 14 amino acids. V gave up 11 bases and J gave up 7 bases; unmatched junction bases: 13. Germline values: CDR1 MRHNA, CDR2 SNTAGT. The CDR3: CASRGGTTGNEQFF. CDR3 nucleotides: TGTGCCTCCCGGGGGGGGACTACCGGTAATGAGCAGTTCTTC.

The chain has TRBV2 and TRBJ1-1, with D uncertain. CDR3 length: 13 residues. Deletions cut 1 base from V and 3 bases from J, with 6 bases between. Per germline, CDR1 SNHLY and CDR2 FYNNEI. The CDR3 nucleotides read TGTGCCAGCAGTGAAGGTGAGGACACTGAAGCTTTCTTT. This gives the protein CASSEGEDTEAFF.

The chain recombines TRBV10-1 with TRBJ2-7; tentatively, D is TRBD1 (6 bases). The CDR3 totals 13 residues. CDR1 is WNHNN and CDR2 is SYGVQD in the germline V gene (reference sequence). The ends were cut back, 4 bases at V and 5 bases at J, with 12 bases in the middle. CDR3 region: CASSATGYNEQYF. The CDR3 coding sequence is TGCGCCAGCAGTGCAACAGGGTATAACGAGCAGTACTTC.

This clone was seen more than once but under ten times. One end of the junction fails to match germline, which may point to a read error. The rearrangement uses TRBV5-1 and TRBJ2-6; TRBD2 is a possible D gene (5 bases). The CDR3 length is 15 residues. CDR1 is SGHRS, CDR2 YFSETQ, per germline. The DNA of the CDR3 is TGCGCCAGCAGCGGACTCCCCTCTGAGGCCAACGTCCTGACTTTC. Translation gives CASSGLPSEANVLTF.

The chain carries TRBV5-6 and TRBJ2-4, with no clear D. The CDR3 length is 17 residues. V was cut by 1 base and J by 3 bases, with 17 bases left in between. The germline V gene has CDR1 SGHDT and CDR2 YYEEEE. CDR3 sequence (DNA): TGTGCCAGCAGCTTGCTCAGGTTGAAGTTGGACAAAAACATTCAGTACTTC. Encoded protein: CASSLLRLKLDKNIQYF.

The rearrangement links TRBV30 to TRBJ1-6, with 9 bases matching TRBD1. CDR3 length: 16 amino acids. CDR1 and CDR2 (germline): GTSNPN, SVGIG (reference sequence). V was clipped by 5 bases and J by 7 bases; unmatched bases: 12. In nucleotides, the CDR3 is TGTGCCTGGGGGTACGGGACAGGGAATTTGAATTCACCCCTCCACTTT. Encoded protein: CAWGYGTGNLNSPLHF.

This chain connects TRBV25-1 to TRBJ2-1; 12 nucleotides agree with TRBD2. The CDR3 is 16 residues long. Trimming at V came to 3 bases and at J to 5 bases, leaving 5 bases not matched to a gene. Germline V lookup: CDR1 MGHDK, CDR2 SYGVNS. CDR3 in amino acids: CASSDASGGAHNEQFF. The CDR3 coding sequence is TGTGCCAGCAGTGACGCTAGCGGGGGGGCCCACAATGAGCAGTTCTTC.

The genes are TRBV4-3 and TRBJ2-5; D not certain. The CDR3 consists of 14 residues. The ends were cut back, 0 bases at V and 1 base at J, with 6 bases in the middle. Germline V gene data show CDR1 as LGHNA and CDR2 as YSLEER. The CDR3 reads CASSQDRIQETQYF. The CDR3 DNA sequence: TGCGCCAGCAGCCAAGACAGGATCCAAGAGACCCAGTACTTC.

The chain recombines TRBV19 with TRBJ1-3, with D uncertain. Trimming removed 7 bases at V and 4 bases at J, with 11 bases between. CDR1 and CDR2 (germline): LNHDA, SQIVND (reference sequence). CDR3 size: 13 residues. The CDR3 coding sequence is TGTGCCAGTATCCGGGGTGGCGGAAACACCATATATTTT. Translating it yields CASIRGGGNTIYF.

The J gene is TRBJ2-6, the V gene TRBV10-3, with D hard to call. The CDR3 covers 14 residues. V was trimmed by 3 bases and J by 3 bases, leaving 6 bases between them. Looked up from germline, CDR1 is ENHRY and CDR2 is SYGVKD. This CDR3 reads CAISDPFGANVLTF. As DNA, the CDR3 is TGTGCCATCAGTGACCCCTTTGGGGCCAACGTCCTGACTTTC.